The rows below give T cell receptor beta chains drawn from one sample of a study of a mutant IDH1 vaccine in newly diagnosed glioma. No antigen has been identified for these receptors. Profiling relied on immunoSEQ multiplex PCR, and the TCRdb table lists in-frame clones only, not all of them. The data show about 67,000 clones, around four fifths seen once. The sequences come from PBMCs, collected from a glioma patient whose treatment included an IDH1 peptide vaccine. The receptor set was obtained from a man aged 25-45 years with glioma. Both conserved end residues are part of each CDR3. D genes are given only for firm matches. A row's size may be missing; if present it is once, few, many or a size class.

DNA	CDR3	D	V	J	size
TGTGCCAGCACCCTCCCCAGGGGTGGGATCTATGGCTACACCTTC	CASTLPRGGIYGYTF	.	TRBV6-1	TRBJ1-2	.
TGTGCCACCCCCGGGCGGGGAGTCACCGGGGAGCTGTTTTTT	CATPGRGVTGELFF	.	TRBV2	TRBJ2-2	.
TGTGCCAGCAGCGAACCGGGACTAGCGGGGGGAAGCACAGATACGCAGTATTTT	CASSEPGLAGGSTDTQYF	TRBD2	TRBV7-9	TRBJ2-3	once
TGTGCCAGCAGCTCGCATAACCGGGACAGATACACCGGGGAGCTGTTTTTT	CASSSHNRDRYTGELFF	TRBD1	TRBV11-3	TRBJ2-2	.
TGTGCCAGCAGCCCTCCGGGGACTGAAGCTTTCTTT	CASSPPGTEAFF	.	TRBV9	TRBJ1-1	.
TGTGCCAGCAGTTCCCGGGGGCGCACCCAAGAGACCCAGTACTTC	CASSSRGRTQETQYF	.	TRBV6-5	TRBJ2-5	once
TGTGCCAGCAGCTTCTCGGACGGGGAGCTGTTTTTT	CASSFSDGELFF	.	TRBV9	TRBJ2-2	.
TGTGCCAGCACCCCCAACGTGCAGGGGGTGAGTGGCTACACCTTC	CASTPNVQGVSGYTF	TRBD1	TRBV6-6	TRBJ1-2	.
TGTGCCAGCAGCTTAAACTCCCGATACACAGATACGCAGTATTTT	CASSLNSRYTDTQYF	.	TRBV7-6	TRBJ2-3	.
TGTGCCAGTAGTATAGGGACAGCCATCGACACTGAAGCTTTCTTT	CASSIGTAIDTEAFF	.	TRBV19	TRBJ1-1	.
TGTGCCAGCAGTGAATTCGAAATCCAAGAGACCCAGTACTTC	CASSEFEIQETQYF	.	TRBV2	TRBJ2-5	.
TGCGCCAGCAGCTTGTTCGGTAGCGGGAGTAACACCGGGGAGCTGTTTTTT	CASSLFGSGSNTGELFF	TRBD2	TRBV5-1	TRBJ2-2	.
TGCGCCAGCAGCCAAATAGCGGGCAGCACAGATACGCAGTATTTT	CASSQIAGSTDTQYF	TRBD2	TRBV5-1	TRBJ2-3	.
TGTGCCAGTAGTATAGACGCCTACGCAGGGACAGCAGAAAAACTGTTTTTT	CASSIDAYAGTAEKLFF	TRBD1	TRBV19	TRBJ1-4	.
TGTGCCAGCAGTTGGACTAGCGGGGGGGGATTGGATACGCAGTATTTT	CASSWTSGGGLDTQYF	TRBD2	TRBV2	TRBJ2-3	.
TGTGCCAGCAGCCCTGGGGCCGTCTATGGCTACACCTTC	CASSPGAVYGYTF	.	TRBV5-6	TRBJ1-2	once
TGTGCCAGCAGTTCCTCCGGGACACCAAATAGGGGGTACTTC	CASSSSGTPNRGYF	.	TRBV28	TRBJ2-7	.
TGCAGCGCCCAGGACCGAAATCAGCCCCAGCATTTT	CSAQDRNQPQHF	.	TRBV29-1	TRBJ1-5	.
TGCGCCAGCAGCTCGGGACAGGTTCCCTATGGCTACACCTTC	CASSSGQVPYGYTF	TRBD1	TRBV5-1	TRBJ1-2	.